This TCR beta chain was captured by sequencing in a study of shared clonotypes between healthy human individuals. Study in general: A couple of women and a few men aged 18 to 49 served as donors. Findings and caveats of the study: It was only blood that was sampled, and tissue repertoires likely differ.

The investigators split CD4+ cells into a CD45RA+ naive subset and a CD45RA-negative memory subset. Worth noting for this clone: Its antigen is as yet unknown. Other DNA sequences within the sample encode an identical CDR3.

V was pared by 1 base and J by 0 bases, with 8 bases between. CDR3 length equals 15 residues. CDR1 is SGHRS, CDR2 YFSETQ, per germline. An assay was performed, and its level was deep. Measured with immunoSEQ multiplex PCR; TCRdb has only the in-frame clones, and not every one. The sample yields around 2.1 million clones, roughly 95% seen once. The chain links TRBV5-1 to TRBJ1-5; perhaps TRBD1 as D (6 bases). This TCR was recovered from a man aged 18-30 years in good health. Sequencing used naive CD4+ T cells sorted from blood. Indicated subset: CD45RA+ positively selected. The CDR3 loop is CASSLQGYSNQPQHF. In DNA, the CDR3 is TGCGCCAGCAGCTTGCAGGGGTATAGCAATCAGCCCCAGCATTTT.